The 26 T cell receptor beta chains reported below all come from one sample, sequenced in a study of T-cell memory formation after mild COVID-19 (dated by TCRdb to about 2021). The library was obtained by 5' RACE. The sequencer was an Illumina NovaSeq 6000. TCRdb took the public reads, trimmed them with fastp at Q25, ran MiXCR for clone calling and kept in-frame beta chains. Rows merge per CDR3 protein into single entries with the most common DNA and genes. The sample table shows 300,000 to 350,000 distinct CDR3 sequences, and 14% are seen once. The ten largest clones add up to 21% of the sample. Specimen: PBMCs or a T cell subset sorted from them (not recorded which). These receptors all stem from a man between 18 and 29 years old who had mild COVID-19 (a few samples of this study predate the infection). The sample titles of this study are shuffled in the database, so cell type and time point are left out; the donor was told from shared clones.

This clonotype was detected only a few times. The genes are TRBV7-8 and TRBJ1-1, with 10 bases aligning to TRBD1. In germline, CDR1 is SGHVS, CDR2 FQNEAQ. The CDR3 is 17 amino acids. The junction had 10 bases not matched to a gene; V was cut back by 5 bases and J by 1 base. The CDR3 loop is CASSRPRDRGSNTEAFF. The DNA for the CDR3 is TGTGCCAGCAGCCGCCCACGGGACAGGGGATCGAACACTGAAGCTTTCTTT.

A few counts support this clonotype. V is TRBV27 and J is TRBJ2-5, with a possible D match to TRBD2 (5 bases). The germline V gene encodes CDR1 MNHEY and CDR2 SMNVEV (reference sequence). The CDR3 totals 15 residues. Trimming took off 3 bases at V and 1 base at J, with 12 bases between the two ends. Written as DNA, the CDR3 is TGTGCCAGCAGTTTCGGGGTTGGGCCCCAAGAGACCCAGTACTTC. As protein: CASSFGVGPQETQYF.

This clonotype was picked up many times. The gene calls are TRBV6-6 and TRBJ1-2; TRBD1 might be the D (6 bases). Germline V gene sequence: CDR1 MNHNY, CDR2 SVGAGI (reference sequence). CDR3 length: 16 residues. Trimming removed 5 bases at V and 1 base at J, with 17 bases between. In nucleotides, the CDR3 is TGTGCCAGCAGTGACGGAGGGGAAGGGGGTAACTATGGCTACACCTTC. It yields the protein CASSDGGEGGNYGYTF.

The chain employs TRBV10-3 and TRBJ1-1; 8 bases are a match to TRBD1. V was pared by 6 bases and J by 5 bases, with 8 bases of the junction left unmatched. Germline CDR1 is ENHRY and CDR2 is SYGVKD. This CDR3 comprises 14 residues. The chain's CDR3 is CAIREDRGWTEAFF. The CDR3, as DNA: TGTGCCATCAGGGAAGACAGGGGATGGACTGAAGCTTTCTTT.

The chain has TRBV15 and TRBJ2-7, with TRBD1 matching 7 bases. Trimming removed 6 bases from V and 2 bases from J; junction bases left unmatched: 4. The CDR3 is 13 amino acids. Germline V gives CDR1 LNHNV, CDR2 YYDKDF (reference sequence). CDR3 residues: CATRDRSTYEQYF. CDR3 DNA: TGTGCCACCAGGGACAGGTCCACCTACGAGCAGTACTTC.

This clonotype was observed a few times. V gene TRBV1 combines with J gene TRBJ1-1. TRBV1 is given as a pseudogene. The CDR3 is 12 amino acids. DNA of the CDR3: TGCACCAGCAGCCAAGTTTACCCTGAAGCTTTCTTT. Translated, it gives CTSSQVYPEAFF.

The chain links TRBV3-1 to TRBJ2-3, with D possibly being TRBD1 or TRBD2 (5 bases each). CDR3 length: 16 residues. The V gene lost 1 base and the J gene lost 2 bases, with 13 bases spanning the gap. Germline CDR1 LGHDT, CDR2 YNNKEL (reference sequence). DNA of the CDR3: TGTGCCAGCAGCCAAGGGACGGGGACGCCCACAGATACGCAGTATTTT. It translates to CASSQGTGTPTDTQYF.

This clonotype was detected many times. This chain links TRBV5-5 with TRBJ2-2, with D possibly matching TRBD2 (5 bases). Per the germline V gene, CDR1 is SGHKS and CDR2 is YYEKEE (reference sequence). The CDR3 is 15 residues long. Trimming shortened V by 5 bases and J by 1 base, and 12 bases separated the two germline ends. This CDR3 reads CASSGGRGNTGELFF. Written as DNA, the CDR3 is TGTGCCAGCAGTGGAGGTCGGGGGAACACCGGGGAGCTGTTTTTT.

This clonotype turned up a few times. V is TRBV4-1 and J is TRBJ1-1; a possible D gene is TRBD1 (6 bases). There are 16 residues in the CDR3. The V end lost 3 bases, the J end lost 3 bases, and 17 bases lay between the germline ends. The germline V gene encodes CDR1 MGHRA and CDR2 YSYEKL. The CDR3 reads CASSQGSFRGDTEAFF. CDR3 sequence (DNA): TGCGCCAGCAGCCAGGGTTCGTTCAGGGGTGACACTGAAGCTTTCTTT.

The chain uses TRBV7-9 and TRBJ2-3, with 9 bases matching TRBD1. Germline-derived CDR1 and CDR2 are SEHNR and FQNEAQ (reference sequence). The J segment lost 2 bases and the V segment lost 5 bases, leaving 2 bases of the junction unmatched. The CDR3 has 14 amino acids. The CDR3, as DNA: TGTGCCAGCAGCCGGGACAGGGACACAGATACGCAGTATTTT. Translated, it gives CASSRDRDTDTQYF.

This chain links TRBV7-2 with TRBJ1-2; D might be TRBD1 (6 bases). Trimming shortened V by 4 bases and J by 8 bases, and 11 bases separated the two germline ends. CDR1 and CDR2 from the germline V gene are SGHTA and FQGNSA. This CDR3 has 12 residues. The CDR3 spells CASSSNRDGYTF. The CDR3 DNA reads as TGTGCCAGCAGCTCCAACAGGGACGGCTACACCTTC.

CDR3 in amino acids: CASSLSDGPYQETQYF. DNA of the CDR3: TGCGCCAGCAGCTTGAGCGACGGACCGTACCAAGAGACCCAGTACTTC. The chain recombines TRBV5-1 with TRBJ2-5; D gene ambiguous. This CDR3 is 16 amino acids long. The germline CDR1 and CDR2 sequences are SGHRS and YFSETQ. The V end was cut by 1 base, the J end by 0 bases, with 13 bases between.

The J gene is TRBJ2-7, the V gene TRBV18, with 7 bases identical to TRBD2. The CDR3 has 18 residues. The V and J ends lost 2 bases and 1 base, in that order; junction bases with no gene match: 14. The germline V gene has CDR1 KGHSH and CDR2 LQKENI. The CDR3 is CASSPRAVGRGDSYEQYV. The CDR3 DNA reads TGTGCCAGCTCACCAAGGGCTGTCGGTCGGGGGGATTCCTACGAGCAGTACGTC.

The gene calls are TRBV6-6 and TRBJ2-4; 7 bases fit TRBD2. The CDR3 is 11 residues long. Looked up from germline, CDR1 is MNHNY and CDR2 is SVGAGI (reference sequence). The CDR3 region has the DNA TGTGCGGGAGGGGAGCGGAACATTCAGTACTTC. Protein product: CAGGERNIQYF.

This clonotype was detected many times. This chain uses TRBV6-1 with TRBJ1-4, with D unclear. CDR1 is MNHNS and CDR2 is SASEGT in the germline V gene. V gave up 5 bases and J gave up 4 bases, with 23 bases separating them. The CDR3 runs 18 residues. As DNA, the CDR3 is TGTGCCAGCAGTTGGGATTTTCGTTCGTCCGCCTTTAATGAAAAACTGTTTTTT. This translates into CASSWDFRSSAFNEKLFF.

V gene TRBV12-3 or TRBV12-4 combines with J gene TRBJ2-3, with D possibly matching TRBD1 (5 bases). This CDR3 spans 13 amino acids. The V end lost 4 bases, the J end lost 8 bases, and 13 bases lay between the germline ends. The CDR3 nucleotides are TGTGCCAGCAGTTCGGACACATCGGGTACGCAGTATTTT. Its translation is CASSSDTSGTQYF.

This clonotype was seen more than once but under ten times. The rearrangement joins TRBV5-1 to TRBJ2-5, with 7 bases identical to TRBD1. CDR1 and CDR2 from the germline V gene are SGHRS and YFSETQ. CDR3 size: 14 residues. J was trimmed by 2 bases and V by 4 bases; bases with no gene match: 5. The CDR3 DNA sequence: TGCGCCAGCAGCGTTTTCAGGGGGCAAGAGACCCAGTACTTC. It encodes CASSVFRGQETQYF. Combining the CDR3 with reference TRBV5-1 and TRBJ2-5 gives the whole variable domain KAGVTQTPRYLIKTRGQQVTLSCSPISGHRSVSWYQQTPGQGLQFLFEYFSETQRNKGNFPGRFSGRQFSNSRSEMNVSTLELGDSALYLCASSVFRGQETQYFGPGTRLLVL.

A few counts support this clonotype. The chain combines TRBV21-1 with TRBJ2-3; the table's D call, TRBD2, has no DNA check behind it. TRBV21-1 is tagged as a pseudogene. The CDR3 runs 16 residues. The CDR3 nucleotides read TGTGCCAGCAGCACTCCCGGACTAGCGTCCCAGAATACGCAGTATTTT. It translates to CASSTPGLASQNTQYF.

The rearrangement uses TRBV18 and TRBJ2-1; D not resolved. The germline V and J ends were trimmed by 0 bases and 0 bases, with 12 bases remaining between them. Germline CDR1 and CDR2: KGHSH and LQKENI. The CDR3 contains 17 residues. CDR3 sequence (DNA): TGTGCCAGCTCACCACCGATCGCGAAGAGCTCCTACAATGAGCAGTTCTTC. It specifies CASSPPIAKSSYNEQFF.

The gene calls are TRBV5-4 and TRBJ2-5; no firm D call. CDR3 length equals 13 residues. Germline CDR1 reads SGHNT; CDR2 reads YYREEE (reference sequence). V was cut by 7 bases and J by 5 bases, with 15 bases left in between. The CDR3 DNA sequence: TGTGCCAGCCATGTTTTTCTCAGGGAGACCCAGTACTTC. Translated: CASHVFLRETQYF.

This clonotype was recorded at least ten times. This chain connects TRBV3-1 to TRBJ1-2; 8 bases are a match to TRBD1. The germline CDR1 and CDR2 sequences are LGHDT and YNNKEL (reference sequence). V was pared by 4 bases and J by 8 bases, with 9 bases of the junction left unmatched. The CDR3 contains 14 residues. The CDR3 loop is CASSLNFAGGGYTF. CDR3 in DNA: TGTGCCAGCAGCCTTAATTTCGCAGGGGGCGGCTACACCTTC.

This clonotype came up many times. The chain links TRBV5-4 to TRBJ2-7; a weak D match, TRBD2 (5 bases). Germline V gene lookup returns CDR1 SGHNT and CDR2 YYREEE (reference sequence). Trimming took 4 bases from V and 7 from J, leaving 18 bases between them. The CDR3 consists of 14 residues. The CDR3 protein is CASSRGLTTGEQYF. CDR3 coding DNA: TGTGCCAGCAGCCGCGGGTTAACTACGGGAGAGCAGTACTTC.

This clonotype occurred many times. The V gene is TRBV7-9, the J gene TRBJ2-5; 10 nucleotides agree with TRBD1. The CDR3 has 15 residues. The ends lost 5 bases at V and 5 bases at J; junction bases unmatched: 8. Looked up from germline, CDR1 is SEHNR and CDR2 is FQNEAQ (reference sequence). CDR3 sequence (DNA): TGTGCCAGCAGCCCGAGACAGGGGGCTGGTGAGACCCAGTACTTC. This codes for CASSPRQGAGETQYF.

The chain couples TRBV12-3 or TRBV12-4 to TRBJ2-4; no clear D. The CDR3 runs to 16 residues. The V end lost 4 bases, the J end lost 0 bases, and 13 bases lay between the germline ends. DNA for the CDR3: TGTGCCAGCAGTTATCCCCAGATACTAGCCAAAAACATTCAGTACTTC. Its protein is CASSYPQILAKNIQYF.

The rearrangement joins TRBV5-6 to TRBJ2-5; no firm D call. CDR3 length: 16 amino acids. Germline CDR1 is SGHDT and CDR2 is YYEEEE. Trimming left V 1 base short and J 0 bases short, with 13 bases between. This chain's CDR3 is CASSLRFGGYQETQYF. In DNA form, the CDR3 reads TGTGCCAGCAGCTTGCGGTTTGGTGGGTACCAAGAGACCCAGTACTTC.

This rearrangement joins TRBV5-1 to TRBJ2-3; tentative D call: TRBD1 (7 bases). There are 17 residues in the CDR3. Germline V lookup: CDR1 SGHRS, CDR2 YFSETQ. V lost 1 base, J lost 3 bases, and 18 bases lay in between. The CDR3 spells CASSLRPGGKGTDTQYF. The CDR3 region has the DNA TGCGCCAGCAGCTTGAGACCAGGGGGGAAAGGGACAGATACGCAGTATTTT.